This TCR beta chain appears in the sequencing data of a study of T cells expressing NK-cell markers. Reprocessing the 5' RACE reads, TCRdb reports a single entry for every CDR3 protein and omits DNA. The sample data list 300,000 to 500,000 distinct CDR3 sequences. General observations from the study: Of the CD8+ T cells in over five donors, about 1.0-8% belonged to dominant NKG2C+ clonotypes.

As for this clonotype: Its antigen is unknown.

The CDR3 spans 17 residues. Germline V gene data show CDR1 as SGHAT and CDR2 as FQDESV (reference sequence). The TCR was taken from a woman between 45 and 65 years old in good health. V gene TRBV11-1 combines with J gene TRBJ2-1. Material: blood T cells: a sorted CD56 or NKG2C T cell subset, CD4+ or CD8+ T cells, or bulk PBMC T cells (not recorded which). The CDR3 reads CASSLGLTSSVYNEQFF.